The 10 T cell receptor beta chains below come from one sample, sequenced in a study of shared clonotypes between healthy human individuals. This table comes from immunoSEQ multiplex PCR, and its TCRdb copy is limited to in-frame clones, with some not included. This table has 2 million to 2.5 million clones, roughly 93% appearing once. Specimen: naive CD4+ T cells from PBMCs. Sample subset: CD45RA+ positively selected. These receptors were obtained from a man younger than 35 in good health. Some clones in this sample may be carry-over from other donors' samples.

This chain joins TRBV9 and TRBJ2-1; 11 bases are shared with TRBD2. Per germline, CDR1 SGDLS and CDR2 YYNGEE. V shed 2 bases, J shed 8 bases, and the junction held 3 bases outside the gene matches. The CDR3 covers 14 residues. The CDR3 sequence is CASSVSGRGDEQFF. The CDR3, as DNA: TGTGCCAGCAGCGTTAGCGGGAGGGGCGATGAGCAGTTCTTC.

The rearrangement joins TRBV7-7 to TRBJ1-1, with D maybe TRBD1 (5 bases). Trimming took 3 bases from V and 6 from J, leaving 11 bases between them. The length of the CDR3 is 13 residues. Germline V gene data show CDR1 as SSHAT and CDR2 as FNYEAQ (reference sequence). CDR3 residues: CASSFVRGSEAFF. In DNA, the CDR3 is TGTGCCAGCAGCTTCGTTAGGGGCTCTGAAGCTTTCTTT.

The rearrangement joins TRBV2 to TRBJ2-1; 8 nucleotides line up with TRBD2. This CDR3 region has 12 residues. Germline lookup yields CDR1 SNHLY and CDR2 FYNNEI. J gave up 6 bases and V 7 bases, and 2 bases lay outside the gene matches. This CDR3 is CASTGGVNEQFF. For the CDR3, the DNA is TGTGCCAGCACGGGAGGGGTCAATGAGCAGTTCTTC.

The chain recombines TRBV6-1 with TRBJ1-5; D may be TRBD1 (6 bases). Trimming took 5 bases from V and 5 from J, leaving 16 bases between them. This CDR3 contains 15 residues. Germline loops: CDR1 MNHNS, CDR2 SASEGT. In DNA, the CDR3 is TGTGCCAGCAGTCAAGTTTTCAGGGGTGATCAGCCCCAGCATTTT. This translates into CASSQVFRGDQPQHF.

V and J are TRBV6-6 and TRBJ1-1; D is ambiguous. Germline lookup yields CDR1 MNHNY and CDR2 SVGAGI (reference sequence). V shed 5 bases and J shed 0 bases, with 13 bases lying between them. The CDR3 has 15 amino acids. The CDR3, as DNA: TGTGCCAGCAGTCGTAGCGGGCAGTTGAACACTGAAGCTTTCTTT. This gives the protein CASSRSGQLNTEAFF.

The chain couples TRBV29-1 to TRBJ2-1; 11 positions match TRBD2. V shed 7 bases, J shed 3 bases, and the junction held 8 bases outside the gene matches. Germline V CDR1 and CDR2: SQVTM, ANQGSEA. This CDR3 has 15 residues. CDR3 protein: CSASGLAAFYNEQFF. In DNA, the CDR3 is TGCAGCGCCTCGGGACTAGCGGCCTTCTACAATGAGCAGTTCTTC.

V is TRBV5-5 and J is TRBJ2-2; either TRBD1 or TRBD2 may supply D (5 bases each). This CDR3 spans 15 amino acids. Germline V gene sequence: CDR1 SGHKS, CDR2 YYEKEE (reference sequence). V lost 0 bases and J lost 6, with 12 bases in between. DNA for the CDR3: TGTGCCAGCAGCTTGGGGGCAGGGAGATCCGGGGAGCTGTTTTTT. This translates into CASSLGAGRSGELFF.

The V gene is TRBV4-1, the J gene TRBJ1-1, with 7 bases matching TRBD1. The J segment lost 8 bases and the V segment lost 4 bases, leaving 19 bases of the junction unmatched. CDR3 length: 17 amino acids. Looked up from germline, CDR1 is MGHRA and CDR2 is YSYEKL. The CDR3 sequence is CASSLGTPGQINREAFF. The CDR3 region has the DNA TGCGCCAGCAGCCTAGGAACGCCGGGACAGATTAACCGAGAAGCTTTCTTT.

The chain recombines TRBV7-3 with TRBJ2-3; the match to TRBD2 covers 8 bases. Germline loops: CDR1 SGHTA, CDR2 FQGTGA. The CDR3 covers 16 residues. Trimming took 3 bases from V and 2 from J; bases not matched to a gene: 7. In DNA form, the CDR3 reads TGTGCCAGCAGCTTTCCCACTAGCGGCCCCACAGATACGCAGTATTTT. It encodes CASSFPTSGPTDTQYF. Full variable domain (rest looked up from reference TRBV7-3 and TRBJ2-3): GAGVSQTPSNKVTEKGKYVELRCDPISGHTALYWYRQSLGQGPEFLIYFQGTGAADDSGLPNDRFFAVRPEGSVSTLKIQRTERGDSAVYLCASSFPTSGPTDTQYFGPGTRLTVL.

This sequence joins TRBV7-9 and TRBJ1-3, with 7 nucleotides matching TRBD1. V shed 5 bases, J shed 8 bases, and the junction held 12 bases outside the gene matches. CDR3 size: 15 residues. Germline V lookup: CDR1 SEHNR, CDR2 FQNEAQ (reference sequence). Written as DNA, the CDR3 is TGTGCCAGCAGCACCCGACAGGGACTCTGGGACACCATATATTTT. Translation gives CASSTRQGLWDTIYF.